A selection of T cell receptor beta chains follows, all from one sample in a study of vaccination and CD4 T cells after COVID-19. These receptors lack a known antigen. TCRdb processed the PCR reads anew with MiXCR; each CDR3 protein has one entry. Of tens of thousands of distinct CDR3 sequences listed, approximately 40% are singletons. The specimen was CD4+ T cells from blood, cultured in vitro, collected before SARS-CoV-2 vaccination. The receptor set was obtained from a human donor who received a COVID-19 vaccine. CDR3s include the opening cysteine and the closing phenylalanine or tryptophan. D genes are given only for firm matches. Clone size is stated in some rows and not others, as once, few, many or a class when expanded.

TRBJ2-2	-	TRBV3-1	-	CATGPGLPGGTGEPFF	TGTGCCACCGGACCGGGACTCCCCGGGGGAACCGGGGAGCCGTTTTTT
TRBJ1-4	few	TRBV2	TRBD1	CASTGGGKLFF	TGTGCCAGTACAGGGGGCGGAAAACTGTTTTTT
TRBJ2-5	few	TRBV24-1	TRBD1	CATSPTTGGETQYF	TGTGCCACCAGCCCAACCACAGGGGGAGAGACCCAGTACTTC
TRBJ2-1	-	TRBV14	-	CASSQEGRGWSNEQFF	TGTGCCAGCAGCCAAGAGGGAAGGGGTTGGTCCAATGAGCAGTTCTTC
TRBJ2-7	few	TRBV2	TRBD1	CASSKSTGLTYEQYF	TGTGCCAGCAGTAAGTCGACAGGGCTCACCTACGAGCAGTACTTC
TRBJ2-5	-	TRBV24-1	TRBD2	CATSELAGGQEIQYF	TGTGCCACCAGTGAGCTAGCGGGGGGCCAAGAGATCCAGTACTTC
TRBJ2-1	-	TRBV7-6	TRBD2	CASSLGLAAVPEQFF	TGTGCCAGCAGCTTAGGACTAGCGGCTGTTCCTGAGCAGTTCTTC
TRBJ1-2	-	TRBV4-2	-	CASSQDRQGPETNYGYTF	TGTGCCAGCAGCCAAGATAGGCAGGGCCCCGAGACTAACTATGGCTACACCTTC
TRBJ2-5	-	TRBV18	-	CASSPPVRGGIAETQYF	TGTGCCAGCTCACCACCGGTGCGCGGGGGCATAGCAGAGACCCAGTACTTC
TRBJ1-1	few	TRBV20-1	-	CSARDLRGQNTEAFF	TGCAGTGCTAGAGACCTCCGGGGGCAGAACACTGAAGCTTTCTTT
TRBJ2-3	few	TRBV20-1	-	CSAEGTYHTDTQYF	TGCAGTGCGGAAGGGACTTACCACACAGATACGCAGTATTTT
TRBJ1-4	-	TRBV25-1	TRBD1	CASSRSTGVRSNEKLFF	TGTGCCAGCAGTCGATCGACAGGGGTGAGGAGTAATGAAAAACTGTTTTTT
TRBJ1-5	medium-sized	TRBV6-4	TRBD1	CASSDSYLRDRDSNQPQHF	TGTGCCAGCAGTGACTCATACCTCCGGGACAGGGACAGCAATCAGCCCCAGCATTTT
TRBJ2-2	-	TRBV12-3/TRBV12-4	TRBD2	CASRTSGGTGELFF	TGTGCCAGCAGGACTAGCGGGGGCACCGGGGAGCTGTTTTTT
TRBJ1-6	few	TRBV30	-	CAWRGSYNSPLHF	TGTGCCTGGCGCGGATCTTATAATTCACCCCTCCACTTT
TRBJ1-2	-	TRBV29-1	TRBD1	CSVEDPTGPYGYTF	TGCAGCGTTGAAGATCCGACAGGGCCATATGGCTACACCTTC
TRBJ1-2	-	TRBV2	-	CASSAPTGSAAEVYGYTF	TGTGCCAGCAGTGCGCCAACAGGTTCCGCCGCGGAGGTCTATGGCTACACCTTC
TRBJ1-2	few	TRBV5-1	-	CASKLAVANYGYTF	TGCGCCAGCAAGTTAGCAGTTGCTAACTATGGCTACACCTTC
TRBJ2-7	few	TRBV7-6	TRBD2	CASSGGLAGDSSYEQYF	TGTGCCAGCAGTGGTGGACTAGCGGGGGATTCCTCCTACGAGCAGTACTTC
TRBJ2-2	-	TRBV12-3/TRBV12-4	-	CASSLASGDTGELFF	TGTGCCAGCAGTTTAGCTAGCGGAGACACCGGGGAGCTGTTTTTT
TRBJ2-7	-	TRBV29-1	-	CSVGHSRGNEQYF	TGCAGCGTTGGACATTCGAGGGGGAACGAGCAGTACTTC
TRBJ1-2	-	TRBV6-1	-	CASSEGQRPNYGYTF	TGTGCCAGCAGTGAAGGACAGCGGCCAAACTATGGCTACACCTTC
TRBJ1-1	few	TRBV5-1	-	CASSPGNREDTEAFF	TGCGCCAGCAGCCCGGGGAACAGGGAGGACACTGAAGCTTTCTTT
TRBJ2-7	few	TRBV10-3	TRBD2	CAISDIAGATYEQYF	TGTGCCATCAGTGATATAGCGGGGGCCACCTACGAGCAGTACTTC
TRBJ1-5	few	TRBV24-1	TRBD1	CATATGGNQPQHF	TGTGCCACCGCGACAGGGGGCAATCAGCCCCAGCATTTT
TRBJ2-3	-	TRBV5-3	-	CASSFRGSRTGDTQYF	TGTGCCAGCAGCTTCCGGGGATCCCGAACCGGTGATACGCAGTATTTT
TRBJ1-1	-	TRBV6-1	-	CASSYSLNTEAFF	TGTGCCAGCTCATACAGCCTGAACACTGAAGCTTTCTTT
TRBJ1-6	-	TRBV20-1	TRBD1	CSASGGANSPLHF	TGCAGTGCGTCAGGGGGCGCAAATTCACCCCTCCACTTT
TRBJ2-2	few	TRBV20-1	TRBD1	CSARVQQGANTGELFF	TGCAGTGCTAGGGTCCAACAGGGGGCGAACACCGGGGAGCTGTTTTTT
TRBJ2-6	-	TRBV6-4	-	CASSDSIQGRRSGANVLTF	TGTGCCAGCAGTGACTCGATTCAGGGGCGGAGGTCTGGGGCCAACGTCCTGACTTTC
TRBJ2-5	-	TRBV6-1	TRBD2	CASRLAGGQETQYF	TGTGCCAGCAGACTAGCGGGGGGGCAAGAGACCCAGTACTTC
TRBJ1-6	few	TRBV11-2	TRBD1	CASSLSQGGNSPLHF	TGTGCCAGCAGCTTAAGTCAGGGGGGTAATTCACCCCTCCACTTT
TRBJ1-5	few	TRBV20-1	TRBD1	CSATDRDSNQPQHF	TGCAGTGCAACGGACAGGGATAGCAATCAGCCCCAGCATTTT
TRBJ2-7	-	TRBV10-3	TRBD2	CAIRSLAGASYEQYF	TGTGCCATCAGAAGTCTAGCGGGGGCCTCCTACGAGCAGTACTTC
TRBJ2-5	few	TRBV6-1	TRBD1	CASRGVRTGLQETQYF	TGTGCCAGCAGGGGGGTACGGACAGGACTCCAAGAGACCCAGTACTTC
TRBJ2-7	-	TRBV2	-	CASSPTTLAGFYEQYF	TGTGCCAGCAGTCCTACGACCTTGGCGGGGTTCTACGAGCAGTACTTC
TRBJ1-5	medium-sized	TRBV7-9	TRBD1	CASSPMAGQGSNQPQHF	TGTGCCAGCAGCCCCATGGCGGGACAGGGTAGCAATCAGCCCCAGCATTTT
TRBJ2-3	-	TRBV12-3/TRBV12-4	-	CASRGRSTDTQYF	TGTGCCAGCAGGGGCCGCTCCACTGATACGCAGTATTTT
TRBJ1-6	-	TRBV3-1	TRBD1	CASSNRGPNSPLHF	TGTGCCAGCAGTAACAGGGGGCCTAATTCACCCCTCCACTTT
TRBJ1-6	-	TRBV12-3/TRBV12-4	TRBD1	CASSRNRGEASPLHF	TGTGCCAGCAGCCGTAACAGGGGAGAGGCGTCACCCCTCCACTTT
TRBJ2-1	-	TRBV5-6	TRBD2	CASSSRLAGGNYNEQFF	TGTGCCAGCAGCTCGCGACTAGCGGGGGGTAATTACAATGAGCAGTTCTTC
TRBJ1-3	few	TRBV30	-	CAWSASGNTIYF	TGTGCCTGGAGTGCTTCCGGAAACACCATATATTTT
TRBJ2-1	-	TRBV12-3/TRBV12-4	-	CASSLASNDNEQFF	TGTGCCAGCAGTTTAGCCTCAAACGACAATGAGCAGTTCTTC
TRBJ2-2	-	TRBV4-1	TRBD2	CASSQPSLTGLAGGRIDTGELFF	TGCGCCAGCAGCCAACCGAGCCTTACAGGACTAGCGGGGGGCCGTATTGACACCGGGGAGCTGTTTTTT
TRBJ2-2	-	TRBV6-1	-	CASGGTGLNTGELFF	TGTGCCAGCGGTGGGACCGGACTCAACACCGGGGAGCTGTTTTTT
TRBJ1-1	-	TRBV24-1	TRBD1	CATSETRDREGAFF	TGTGCCACCAGTGAGACCCGGGACAGGGAGGGAGCTTTCTTT
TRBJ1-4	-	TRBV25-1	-	CASSEFGSGGDEKLFF	TGTGCCAGCAGTGAATTCGGATCAGGAGGTGATGAAAAACTGTTTTTT
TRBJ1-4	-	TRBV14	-	CASGQGGVEKLFF	TGTGCCAGCGGACAAGGAGGAGTGGAAAAACTGTTTTTT
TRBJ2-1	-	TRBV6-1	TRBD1	CASSGPGTGYNEQFF	TGTGCCAGCAGTGGTCCCGGGACAGGGTACAATGAGCAGTTCTTC
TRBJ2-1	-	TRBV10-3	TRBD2	CAISASSGGAYNEQFF	TGTGCCATCAGTGCTTCTAGCGGGGGGGCTTACAATGAGCAGTTCTTC
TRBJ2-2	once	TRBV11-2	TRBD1	CASSEGTGYTGELFF	TGTGCCAGCAGCGAAGGGACAGGGTACACCGGGGAGCTGTTTTTT
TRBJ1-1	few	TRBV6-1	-	CATFKRRIYTEAFF	TGTGCCACCTTCAAGAGGAGGATTTACACTGAAGCTTTCTTT
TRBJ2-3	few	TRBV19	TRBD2	CASSSGGAGFSGTDTQYF	TGTGCCAGTAGTAGCGGGGGGGCAGGTTTCTCCGGCACAGATACGCAGTATTTT
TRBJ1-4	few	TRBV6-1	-	CASSGDITNEKLFF	TGTGCCAGCAGTGGGGACATCACTAATGAAAAACTGTTTTTT
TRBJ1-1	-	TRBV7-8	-	CASSLTRSATEAFF	TGTGCCAGCAGCTTAACCAGGTCCGCCACTGAAGCTTTCTTT
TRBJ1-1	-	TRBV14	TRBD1	CASSQDRGGTEAFF	TGTGCCAGCAGCCAGGACAGGGGGGGGACTGAAGCTTTCTTT
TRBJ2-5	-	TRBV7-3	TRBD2	CASSLLGGQETQYF	TGTGCCAGCAGCTTATTGGGGGGGCAAGAGACCCAGTACTTC
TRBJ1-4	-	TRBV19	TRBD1	CASSIMTQGDEKLFF	TGTGCCAGTAGTATCATGACCCAGGGGGATGAAAAACTGTTTTTT
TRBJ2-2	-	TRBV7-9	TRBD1	CASSRWTGRSNTGELFF	TGTGCCAGCAGCCGATGGACAGGGAGGAGTAACACCGGGGAGCTGTTTTTT